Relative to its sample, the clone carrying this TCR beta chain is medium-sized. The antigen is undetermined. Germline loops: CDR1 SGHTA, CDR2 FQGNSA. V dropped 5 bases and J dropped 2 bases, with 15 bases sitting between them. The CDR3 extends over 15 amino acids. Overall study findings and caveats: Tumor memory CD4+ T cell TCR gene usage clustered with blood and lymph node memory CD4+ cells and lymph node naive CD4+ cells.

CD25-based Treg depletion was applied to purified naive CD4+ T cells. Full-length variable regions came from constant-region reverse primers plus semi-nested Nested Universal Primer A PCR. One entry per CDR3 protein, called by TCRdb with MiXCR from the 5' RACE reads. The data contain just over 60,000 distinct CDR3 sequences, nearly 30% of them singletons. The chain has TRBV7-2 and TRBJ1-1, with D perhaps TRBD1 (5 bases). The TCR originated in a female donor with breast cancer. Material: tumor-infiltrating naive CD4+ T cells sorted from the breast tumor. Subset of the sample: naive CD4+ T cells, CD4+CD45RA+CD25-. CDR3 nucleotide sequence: TGTGCCAGCAGCCCGGCTCTTGACAGAAACACTGAAGCTTTCTTT. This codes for CASSPALDRNTEAFF.